A single sample gave rise to the 26 T cell receptor beta chains below, sequenced in a study of shared clonotypes between healthy human individuals. Generated by immunoSEQ multiplex PCR, the TCRdb table keeps only in-frame clones and is missing some. The sample includes over 400,000 clones, roughly 80% of them seen just once. The sequenced sample consisted of PBMCs. All receptors derive from a woman in her 40s in good health. Some clones in this sample may be carry-over from other donors' samples.

V and J are TRBV29-1 and TRBJ2-1; 8 bases are shared with TRBD2. The V gene's germline CDR1 is SQVTM and CDR2 ANQGSEA. Losses at the gene ends were 4 bases for V and 6 bases for J; bases not matched to a gene: 8. The CDR3 spans 14 residues. The CDR3 protein is CSVVGREAGNEQFF. The CDR3 DNA reads TGCAGCGTTGTAGGGCGGGAGGCAGGCAATGAGCAGTTCTTC.

The chain is built from TRBV7-9 and TRBJ2-3; D uncertain. Germline CDR1 SEHNR, CDR2 FQNEAQ (reference sequence). This CDR3 has 15 amino acids. Trimming shortened V by 5 bases and J by 3 bases, and 15 bases separated the two germline ends. CDR3 DNA: TGTGCCAGCAGCACATCTAGGTCTTTGACAGATACGCAGTATTTT. Amino acid sequence: CASSTSRSLTDTQYF.

The gene calls are TRBV28 and TRBJ1-2; TRBD1 aligns across 7 bases. The germline V gene encodes CDR1 MDHEN and CDR2 SYDVKM. Germline trimming cut 10 bases from V and 2 bases from J; bases unmatched to any gene: 7. The CDR3 extends over 13 amino acids. CDR3 protein: CAILPGQNYGYTF. The CDR3 coding sequence is TGTGCCATCTTACCGGGACAGAACTATGGCTACACCTTC.

This chain connects TRBV2 to TRBJ1-2, with a tentative D call TRBD1 (6 bases). V was cut by 6 bases and J by 2 bases, with 13 bases left in between. The CDR3 length is 14 residues. Germline CDR1 reads SNHLY; CDR2 reads FYNNEI. CDR3 sequence reads: CASREGGRNYGYTF. CDR3 DNA sequence: TGTGCCAGCAGGGAGGGGGGGCGGAACTATGGCTACACCTTC.

CDR3 coding DNA: TGCGCCAGCAGCACCGAGACGAACACTGAAGCTTTCTTT. This codes for CASSTETNTEAFF. The rearrangement uses TRBV5-1 and TRBJ1-1; D unclear. V was cut by 4 bases and J by 1 base, with 8 bases left in between. CDR1 SGHRS and CDR2 YFSETQ come from the germline V gene. The CDR3 loop spans 13 amino acids.

This clone was counted once. This chain links TRBV4-1 with TRBJ2-1; D gene uncertain. The CDR3 covers 16 residues. CDR1 is MGHRA, CDR2 YSYEKL, per germline. V lost 3 bases, J lost 1 base, and 13 bases lay in between. CDR3 DNA sequence: TGCGCCAGCAGCCATCACGATGGGCCTTCCTACAATGAGCAGTTCTTC. Encoded protein: CASSHHDGPSYNEQFF.

This clone was recorded a few times. The chain is built from TRBV11-2 and TRBJ2-7; 8 positions agree with TRBD2. The CDR3 loop spans 15 amino acids. With V trimmed by 5 bases and J by 3 bases, 9 bases remained unmatched. The germline gives CDR1 SGHAT, CDR2 FQNNGV. The CDR3, as DNA: TGTGCCAGCAGCCCGGGGGGGCTATTCATCTACGAGCAGTACTTC. It specifies CASSPGGLFIYEQYF.

V gene TRBV7-9 combines with J gene TRBJ2-7, with TRBD2 identical over 13 bases. V shed 5 bases and J 3 bases; nucleotides not matched to a gene: 4. Germline values: CDR1 SEHNR, CDR2 FQNEAQ (reference sequence). The CDR3 has 15 residues. The CDR3 region is CASSPWTSGSYEQYF. The CDR3 bases are TGTGCCAGCAGCCCGTGGACTAGCGGGAGCTACGAGCAGTACTTC.

This clone was seen just once. V is TRBV28 and J is TRBJ2-7; TRBD2 agrees at 8 bases. Losses at the gene ends were 8 bases for V and 3 bases for J; bases not matched to a gene: 6. This CDR3 is built from 13 residues. Germline V gene lookup returns CDR1 MDHEN and CDR2 SYDVKM. CDR3 protein: CASCPGGNYEQYF. The CDR3, as DNA: TGTGCCAGCTGCCCGGGAGGGAACTACGAGCAGTACTTC.

The rearrangement links TRBV7-2 to TRBJ1-2, with TRBD1 identical over 9 bases. Germline V gives CDR1 SGHTA, CDR2 FQGNSA. CDR3 length: 15 amino acids. J gave up 7 bases and V 1 base, and 7 bases lay outside the gene matches. The CDR3 loop is CASSLGPGQGFGYTF. CDR3 nucleotides: TGTGCCAGCAGCTTAGGCCCGGGACAGGGATTTGGCTACACCTTC.

The chain couples TRBV19 to TRBJ2-3; D remains unclear. The CDR3 loop spans 14 amino acids. Trimming took off 7 bases at V and 11 bases at J, with 22 bases between the two ends. Germline CDR1 and CDR2: LNHDA and SQIVND (reference sequence). The CDR3 loop reads CASTQGTGGDGQYF. CDR3 DNA: TGTGCCAGTACCCAAGGAACGGGTGGAGACGGGCAGTATTTT.

The chain employs TRBV27 and TRBJ2-1; no definite D call. V lost 7 bases to trimming and J lost 7 bases, with 17 bases between them. Germline V gives CDR1 MNHEY, CDR2 SMNVEV (reference sequence). The CDR3 totals 14 residues. The CDR3 DNA reads TGTGCCAGCAAAGGGCTCCTAGGGCGGAATGAGCAGTTCTTC. It is translated as CASKGLLGRNEQFF.

The chain has TRBV7-9 and TRBJ1-3; D unresolved. Germline V lookup: CDR1 SEHNR, CDR2 FQNEAQ (reference sequence). The CDR3 has 15 residues. Trimming stripped 3 bases from V and 0 bases from J, with 9 bases between. DNA for the CDR3: TGTGCCAGCAGCTTCCTGGGAAGCTCTGGAAACACCATATATTTT. It is translated as CASSFLGSSGNTIYF.

Concerning this clone itself: A far larger clone is one nucleotide away, so this likely arose from a read error. The chain recombines TRBV2 with TRBJ2-7; 7 bases fit TRBD1. The CDR3 runs 12 residues. CDR1 is SNHLY and CDR2 is FYNNEI in the germline V gene. J was trimmed by 6 bases and V by 7 bases; bases with no gene match: 6. The CDR3 region is CASTAGGSEQYF. The CDR3 DNA reads TGTGCCAGCACTGCAGGGGGTAGCGAGCAGTACTTC.

The chain is built from TRBV5-1 and TRBJ1-2, with TRBD1 identical over 7 bases. The junction had 8 bases not matched to a gene; V was cut back by 3 bases and J by 6 bases. Looked up from germline, CDR1 is SGHRS and CDR2 is YFSETQ. This CDR3 region has 14 residues. CDR3 coding DNA: TGCGCCAGCAGCTGGGCCGGGACAGCAGATGGCTACACCTTC. Protein: CASSWAGTADGYTF. The entire variable domain, with the rest obtained from reference TRBV5-1 and TRBJ1-2, is as follows: KAGVTQTPRYLIKTRGQQVTLSCSPISGHRSVSWYQQTPGQGLQFLFEYFSETQRNKGNFPGRFSGRQFSNSRSEMNVSTLELGDSALYLCASSWAGTADGYTFGSGTRLTVV.

The chain combines TRBV11-3 with TRBJ2-1; 7 nucleotides align to TRBD1. Germline lookup yields CDR1 SGHNT and CDR2 YENEEA. The ends lost 5 bases at V and 5 bases at J; junction bases unmatched: 6. CDR3 length: 14 amino acids. The CDR3 sequence is CASSATQGNNEQFF. CDR3 DNA sequence: TGTGCCAGCAGCGCCACACAGGGGAACAATGAGCAGTTCTTC. Supplemented by reference TRBV11-3 and TRBJ2-1, the full variable domain reads EAGVVQSPRYKIIEKKQPVAFWCNPISGHNTLYWYLQNLGQGPELLIRYENEEAVDDSQLPKDRFSAERLKGVDSTLKIQPAELGDSAVYLCASSATQGNNEQFFGPGTRLTVL.

The rearrangement joins TRBV7-3 to TRBJ2-5, with D unclear. This CDR3 has 15 residues. V lost 7 bases, J lost 5 bases, and 20 bases lay in between. Germline V gives CDR1 SGHTA, CDR2 FQGTGA. As DNA, the CDR3 is TGTGCCAGCACACCCGCGCCACCTATACGGGAGACCCAGTACTTC. Its protein is CASTPAPPIRETQYF.

About this clone itself: A far larger clone is only one base removed, so a read error is likely. The chain uses TRBV5-4 and TRBJ1-5; D remains unclear. Looked up from germline, CDR1 is SGHNT and CDR2 is YYREEE (reference sequence). V was pared by 3 bases and J by 0 bases, with 22 bases between. This CDR3 has 19 residues. CDR3 sequence reads: CASSCRRIGPLYSNQPQHF. CDR3 DNA: TGTGCCAGCAGCTGCAGGCGGATCGGGCCCCTTTATAGCAATCAGCCCCAGCATTTT.

The gene calls are TRBV29-1 and TRBJ2-3, with 9 bases that match TRBD2. There are 13 residues in the CDR3. V was pared by 8 bases and J by 1 base, with 4 bases of the junction left unmatched. The germline V gene has CDR1 SQVTM and CDR2 ANQGSEA. Here the CDR3 reads CSYRLAGTDTQYF. The DNA of the CDR3 is TGCAGCTATAGACTAGCGGGCACAGATACGCAGTATTTT.

A remark on this clone: Only one base separates this from a far larger clonotype, so it likely reflects a read error. Other DNA sequences in this sample translate to the same CDR3. The rearrangement uses TRBV28 and TRBJ1-2; no clear D gene. CDR3 length equals 17 residues. CDR1 is MDHEN and CDR2 is SYDVKM in the germline V gene. V shed 3 bases and J shed 2 bases, with 19 bases lying between them. The CDR3 reads CASSFRNLGLGNYGYTF. The CDR3 nucleotides are TGTGCCAGCAGTTTCCGAAACCTCGGTTTGGGGAACTATGGCTACACCTTC.

The chain uses TRBV7-9 and TRBJ2-3, with D uncertain. Trimming stripped 5 bases from V and 0 bases from J, with 9 bases between. The CDR3 is made up of 14 amino acids. The germline gives CDR1 SEHNR, CDR2 FQNEAQ (reference sequence). The CDR3 region is CASSQLSSTDTQYF. The CDR3 DNA follows: TGTGCCAGCAGCCAGCTTTCTAGCACAGATACGCAGTATTTT.

This chain links TRBV7-8 with TRBJ2-7; D is unresolved. This CDR3 is 12 amino acids long. CDR1 is SGHVS and CDR2 is FQNEAQ in the germline V gene. Trimming left V 5 bases short and J 0 bases short, with 5 bases between. CDR3: CASSPPSYEQYF. The CDR3 DNA is TGTGCCAGCAGCCCCCCCTCCTACGAGCAGTACTTC.

CDR3: CASSYRQGPTYEQYF. As DNA, the CDR3 is TGTGCCAGCAGTTACCGACAGGGACCCACCTACGAGCAGTACTTC. The rearrangement links TRBV6-5 to TRBJ2-7; the match to TRBD1 covers 7 bases. V shed 2 bases, J shed 2 bases, and the junction held 6 bases outside the gene matches. This CDR3 is built from 15 residues. Germline V gene sequence: CDR1 MNHEY, CDR2 SVGAGI.

V and J are TRBV11-2 and TRBJ1-3; 7 bases match TRBD1. Germline-derived CDR1 and CDR2 are SGHAT and FQNNGV. The trim removed 5 bases at V and 0 bases at J, leaving 7 bases unmatched. This CDR3 is built from 16 residues. DNA for the CDR3: TGTGCCAGCAGCCCTTCGACAGGGAGCTCTGGAAACACCATATATTTT. Its protein is CASSPSTGSSGNTIYF. The full variable domain, in which reference TRBV11-2 and TRBJ1-3 provide the parts outside the CDR3, is EAGVAQSPRYKIIEKRQSVAFWCNPISGHATLYWYQQILGQGPKLLIQFQNNGVVDDSQLPKDRFSAERLKGVDSTLKIQPAKLEDSAVYLCASSPSTGSSGNTIYFGEGSWLTVV.

The chain links TRBV4-1 to TRBJ2-1; TRBD2 agrees at 10 bases. Trimming cost V 4 bases and J 7 bases; bases outside gene matches: 4. The CDR3 covers 14 residues. The germline V gene has CDR1 MGHRA and CDR2 YSYEKL. CDR3 loop: CASSPGLASNEQFF. Written as DNA, the CDR3 is TGCGCCAGCAGCCCGGGACTAGCGAGTAATGAGCAGTTCTTC.

This clone was counted ten times or more. Different DNA sequences within this sample yield the same CDR3. The chain links TRBV9 to TRBJ2-7; 9 bases line up with TRBD2. The CDR3 contains 13 residues. Per germline, CDR1 SGDLS and CDR2 YYNGEE. V shed 2 bases and J 7 bases; nucleotides not matched to a gene: 4. The CDR3 loop reads CASSVGLAGEQYF. CDR3 DNA: TGTGCCAGCAGCGTTGGGCTAGCGGGAGAGCAGTACTTC.